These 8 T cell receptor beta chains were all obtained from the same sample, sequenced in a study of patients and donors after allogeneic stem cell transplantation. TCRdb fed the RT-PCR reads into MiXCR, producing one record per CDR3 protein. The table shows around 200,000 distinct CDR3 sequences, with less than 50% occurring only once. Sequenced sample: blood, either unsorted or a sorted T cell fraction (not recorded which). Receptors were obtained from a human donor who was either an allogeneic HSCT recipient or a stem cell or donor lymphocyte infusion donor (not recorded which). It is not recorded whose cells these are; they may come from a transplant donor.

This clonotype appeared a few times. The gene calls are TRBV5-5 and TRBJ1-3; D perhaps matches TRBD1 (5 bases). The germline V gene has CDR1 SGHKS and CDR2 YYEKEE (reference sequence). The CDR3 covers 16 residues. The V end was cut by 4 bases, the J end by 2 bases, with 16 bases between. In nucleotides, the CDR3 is TGTGCCAGCAGCCATCCGTTTCAGGGCGCTGGAAACACCATATATTTT. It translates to CASSHPFQGAGNTIYF.

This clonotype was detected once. This CDR3 reads CSARDDRVEYEQYF. The CDR3 DNA reads TGCAGTGCTAGAGATGACAGGGTGGAGTACGAGCAGTACTTC. The rearrangement links TRBV20-1 to TRBJ2-7, with 7 bases matching TRBD1. V shed 0 bases, J shed 4 bases, and the junction held 6 bases outside the gene matches. Germline V gives CDR1 DFQATT, CDR2 SNEGSKA (reference sequence). This CDR3 has 14 amino acids.

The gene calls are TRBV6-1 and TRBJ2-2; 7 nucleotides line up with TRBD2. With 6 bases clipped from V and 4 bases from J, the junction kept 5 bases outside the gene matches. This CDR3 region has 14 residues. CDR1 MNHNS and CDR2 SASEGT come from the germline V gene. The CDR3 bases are TGTGCCAGCAGAAGACTAGCTCTCACCGGGGAGCTGTTTTTT. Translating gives CASRRLALTGELFF.

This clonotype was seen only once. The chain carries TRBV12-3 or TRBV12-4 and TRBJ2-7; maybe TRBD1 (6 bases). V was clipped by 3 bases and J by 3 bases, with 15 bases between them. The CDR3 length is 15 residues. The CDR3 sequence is CASSLLRGQHYEQYF. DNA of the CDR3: TGTGCCAGCAGTTTGTTAAGGGGACAACACTACGAGCAGTACTTC.

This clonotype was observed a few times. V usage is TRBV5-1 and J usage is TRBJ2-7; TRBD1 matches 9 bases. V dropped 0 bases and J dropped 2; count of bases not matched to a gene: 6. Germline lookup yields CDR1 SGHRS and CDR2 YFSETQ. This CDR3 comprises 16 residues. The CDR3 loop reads CASSLDPGQGTYEQYF. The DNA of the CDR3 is TGCGCCAGCAGCTTGGATCCGGGACAGGGAACCTACGAGCAGTACTTC.

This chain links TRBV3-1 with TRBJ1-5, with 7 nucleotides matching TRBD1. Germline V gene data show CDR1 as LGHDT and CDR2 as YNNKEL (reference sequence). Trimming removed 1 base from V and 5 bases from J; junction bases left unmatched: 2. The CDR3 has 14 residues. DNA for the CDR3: TGTGCCAGCAGCCAAGCGCAGGGGGATCAGCCCCAGCATTTT. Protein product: CASSQAQGDQPQHF. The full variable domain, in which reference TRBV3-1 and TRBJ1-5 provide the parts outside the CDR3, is DTAVSQTPKYLVTQMGNDKSIKCEQNLGHDTMYWYKQDSKKFLKIMFSYNNKELIINETVPNRFSPKSPDKAHLNLHINSLELGDSAVYFCASSQAQGDQPQHFGDGTRLSIL.

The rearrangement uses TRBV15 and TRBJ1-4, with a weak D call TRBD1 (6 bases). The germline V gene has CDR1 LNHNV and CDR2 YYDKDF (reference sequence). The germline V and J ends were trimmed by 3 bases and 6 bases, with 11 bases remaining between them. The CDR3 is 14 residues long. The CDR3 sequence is CATSRWTDDEKLFF. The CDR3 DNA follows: TGTGCCACCAGCAGGTGGACAGACGATGAAAAACTGTTTTTT.

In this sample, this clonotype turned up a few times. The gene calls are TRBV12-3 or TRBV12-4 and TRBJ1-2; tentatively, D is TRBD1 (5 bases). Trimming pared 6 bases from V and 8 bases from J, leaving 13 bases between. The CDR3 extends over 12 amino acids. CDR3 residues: CASRSTVGGYTF. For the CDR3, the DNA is TGTGCCAGCAGATCGACAGTGGGAGGCTACACCTTC.